Presented here are 15 T cell receptor beta chains from one specimen sequenced in a study of blood T cells in healthy people across ages. Next came a second PCR, run for about 6 to 11 cycles, which used a sample-barcoded 5' primer along with a J-beta primer mix. TCRdb re-analysed the 5' RACE reads in MiXCR, keeping a single row per CDR3 protein. The data show under 850,000 distinct CDR3 sequences, roughly 40% seen once. Material: blood. Source of these receptors: a man aged 18 to 29 in good health.

This chain connects TRBV7-2 to TRBJ1-5; TRBD1 agrees at 7 bases. Losses at the gene ends were 3 bases for V and 3 bases for J; bases not matched to a gene: 2. CDR3 length: 14 residues. Germline CDR1 reads SGHTA; CDR2 reads FQGNSA. The CDR3 sequence: CASSFGQVNQPQHF. The CDR3, as DNA: TGTGCCAGCAGCTTTGGACAGGTCAATCAGCCCCAGCATTTT.

The gene calls are TRBV12-3 or TRBV12-4 and TRBJ2-4, with 12 bases that match TRBD1. The J call may be in error: the DNA end matches TRBJ2-7 better. The CDR3 has 15 residues. This CDR3 is CASRSHGTGGSEQYF. CDR3 nucleotide sequence: TGTGCCAGCAGGTCGCACGGGACAGGGGGCTCCGAGCAGTACTTC.

This chain's CDR3 is CASSLARGGSYEQYF. The DNA for the CDR3 is TGTGCCAGCAGTTTAGCGAGGGGGGGCTCCTACGAGCAGTACTTC. The rearrangement uses TRBV12-3 or TRBV12-4 and TRBJ2-5, with D possibly TRBD2 on 7 matching bases. The end of the DNA fits TRBJ2-7 better, so the J call may be wrong. The CDR3 consists of 15 residues.

This clonotype was counted between two and nine times. The J gene is TRBJ2-7, the V gene TRBV7-9; perhaps TRBD2 as D (5 bases). The CDR3 is 13 residues long. The V end was cut by 5 bases, the J end by 2 bases, with 10 bases between. Germline V gene data show CDR1 as SEHNR and CDR2 as FQNEAQ (reference sequence). This chain's CDR3 is CASSVETTYEQYF. The DNA of the CDR3 is TGTGCCAGCAGCGTAGAGACTACCTACGAGCAGTACTTC. Supplemented by reference TRBV7-9 and TRBJ2-7, the full variable domain reads DTGVSQNPRHKITKRGQNVTFRCDPISEHNRLYWYRQTLGQGPEFLTYFQNEAQLEKSRLLSDRFSAERPKGSFSTLEIQRTEQGDSAMYLCASSVETTYEQYFGPGTRLTVT.

This clonotype was observed at least ten times. J is TRBJ1-5 and V is TRBV15, with 8 bases lining up with TRBD1. Germline assignment: CDR1 LNHNV and CDR2 YYDKDF (reference sequence). CDR3 length: 17 amino acids. Unmatched junction bases numbered 7, after V lost 0 bases and J lost 3 bases. CDR3 protein: CATSRDYQQGDNQPQHF. CDR3 bases: TGTGCCACCAGCAGAGATTATCAACAGGGGGACAATCAGCCCCAGCATTTT.

This clonotype came up a few times. The chain uses TRBV6-6 and TRBJ2-7; D uncertain. CDR1 and CDR2 (germline): MNHNY, SVGAGI (reference sequence). Trimming stripped 1 base from V and 0 bases from J, with 10 bases between. The CDR3 extends over 15 amino acids. This CDR3 reads CASSYYPGSSYEQYF. The DNA of the CDR3 is TGTGCCAGCAGTTACTACCCAGGCAGCTCCTACGAGCAGTACTTC.

Notes on this clonotype: Germline and junction disagree at one end, which may indicate a read error. The V and J genes are TRBV9 and TRBJ2-5, with D unresolved. Looked up from germline, CDR1 is SGDLS and CDR2 is YYNGEE. The CDR3 has 12 amino acids. The CDR3 loop is CASSVGQETQYF. The CDR3 DNA is TGCGCCAGCAGCGTTGGGCAGGAGACCCAGTACTTC.

The J gene is TRBJ1-1, the V gene TRBV12-3 or TRBV12-4, with D maybe TRBD1 (6 bases). This CDR3 region has 15 residues. V lost 3 bases to trimming and J lost 1 base, with 12 bases between them. CDR3 DNA: TGTGCCAGCAGTTTCGGACAGAAACAGAACACTGAAGCTTTCTTT. Encoded protein: CASSFGQKQNTEAFF.

The rearrangement uses TRBV7-2 and TRBJ2-2, with TRBD1 matching over 7 bases. Germline-derived CDR1 and CDR2 are SGHTA and FQGNSA. The CDR3 spans 16 residues. Trimming at V came to 4 bases and at J to 3 bases, leaving 8 bases not matched to a gene. The CDR3 spells CASSSLRGQYTGELFF. For the CDR3, the DNA is TGTGCCAGCAGCTCCCTCAGGGGACAGTACACCGGGGAGCTGTTTTTT.

This clonotype showed up just a few times. The V gene is TRBV9, the J gene TRBJ2-3; possible D gene TRBD2, 6 bases. Germline-derived CDR1 and CDR2 are SGDLS and YYNGEE. Deletions cut 1 base from V and 2 bases from J, with 11 bases between. The length of the CDR3 is 15 residues. CDR3 sequence reads: CASSVLGLSTDTQYF. CDR3 in DNA: TGTGCCAGCAGCGTACTTGGACTATCCACAGATACGCAGTATTTT.

This clonotype was observed a handful of times. The chain is built from TRBV28 and TRBJ1-2; TRBD1 agrees at 11 bases. The germline V gene has CDR1 MDHEN and CDR2 SYDVKM. The CDR3 spans 15 residues. Losses at the gene ends were 3 bases for V and 8 bases for J; bases not matched to a gene: 8. CDR3 DNA sequence: TGTGCCAGCAGTTTTAGGACAGGGGGCTCGGAGGGCTACACCTTC. Its translation: CASSFRTGGSEGYTF.

The chain uses TRBV4-2 and TRBJ2-1; 10 nucleotides align to TRBD1. V lost 0 bases and J lost 6; bases outside the gene matches: 5. The length of the CDR3 is 16 residues. Germline V CDR1 and CDR2: LGHNA, YNFKEQ. CDR3: CASSQDGQGVFNEQFF. CDR3 DNA: TGTGCCAGCAGCCAAGACGGACAGGGGGTATTCAATGAGCAGTTCTTC.

This clonotype was detected a few times. The chain uses TRBV7-2 and TRBJ2-1; unclear D gene. The germline gives CDR1 SGHTA, CDR2 FQGNSA. The germline V and J ends were trimmed by 6 bases and 4 bases, with 13 bases remaining between them. CDR3 length: 14 residues. This CDR3 is CASRAPLSYNEQFF. CDR3 in DNA: TGTGCCAGCAGGGCGCCTCTGTCTTACAATGAGCAGTTCTTC.

The J gene is TRBJ2-1, the V gene TRBV11-3; 7 bases map to TRBD2. The length of the CDR3 is 18 residues. Germline trimming cut 5 bases from V and 5 bases from J; bases unmatched to any gene: 18. In germline, CDR1 is SGHNT, CDR2 YENEEA. This CDR3 reads CASSSGETAGDRDNEQFF. The CDR3 bases are TGTGCCAGCAGCAGCGGAGAAACTGCGGGGGACCGCGACAATGAGCAGTTCTTC.

This rearrangement joins TRBV27 to TRBJ2-5; weak D call: TRBD1 (6 bases). The CDR3 runs 16 residues. Trimming removed 6 bases at V and 0 bases at J, with 17 bases between. CDR1 is MNHEY, CDR2 SMNVEV, per germline (reference sequence). The DNA for the CDR3 is TGTGCCAGCAGACAAGGATCTGGGGACAACCAAGAGACCCAGTACTTC. Protein sequence: CASRQGSGDNQETQYF.